Sequencing of this T cell receptor beta chain was carried out in a study of blood T cell repertoires in COVID-19. Overall study context: Acute and convalescent COVID-19 samples came from the United States, Italy and Spain.

The CDR3 loop spans 14 amino acids. Losses at the gene ends were 6 bases for V and 5 bases for J; bases not matched to a gene: 3. Germline CDR1 is SGHTA and CDR2 is FQGNSA. Method: immunoSEQ multiplex PCR; TCRdb's copy keeps in-frame clones and lacks some. There are 130,000 to 150,000 clones in the sample; over 70% occur only once, and approximately 3.5% lies in the top ten. The chain has TRBV7-2 and TRBJ2-2, with 10 bases fitting TRBD2. The sample was peripheral blood. This clonotype was obtained from a man between 65 and 85 years old who had recovered from COVID-19. CDR3 region: CASRRTSGTGELFF. The CDR3 DNA reads as TGTGCCAGCAGACGGACTAGCGGAACCGGGGAGCTGTTTTTT. Variable domain in full (rest from reference TRBV7-2 and TRBJ2-2): GAGVSQSPSNKVTEKGKDVELRCDPISGHTALYWYRQSLGQGLEFLIYFQGNSAPDKSGLPSDRFSAERTGGSVSTLTIQRTQQEDSAVYLCASRRTSGTGELFFGEGSRLTVL.